Shown below are 22 T cell receptor beta chains from a single sample sequenced in a study of CD8+ T cells in alopecia areata. Isolated RNA was reverse transcribed into cDNA used as the sequencing template. TCRdb keeps only in-frame clones here, not all; method: immunoSEQ multiplex PCR. The table has some 150,000 clones, around 50% seen once; the top ten hold less than 20%. Material: CD8+ T cells sorted from blood, obtained at week 0. Receptors were obtained from a human donor with alopecia areata.

The chain links TRBV6-5 to TRBJ2-5; TRBD2 matches 13 bases. Germline trimming cut 4 bases from V and 3 bases from J; bases unmatched to any gene: 5. Germline-derived CDR1 and CDR2 are MNHEY and SVGAGI. The CDR3 is 16 amino acids. The CDR3, as DNA: TGTGCCAGCAGTTTACTTGGACTAGCGGGGGAAGAGACCCAGTACTTC. Its protein is CASSLLGLAGEETQYF.

The V and J genes are TRBV7-3 and TRBJ2-3; TRBD1 aligns across 8 bases. The CDR3 sequence is 15 residues long. Trimming at V came to 5 bases and at J to 6 bases, leaving 10 bases not matched to a gene. Germline V gene data show CDR1 as SGHTA and CDR2 as FQGTGA. CDR3 amino acids: CASSAGAGGPDTQYF. CDR3 in DNA: TGTGCCAGCAGCGCAGGGGCAGGGGGCCCGGATACGCAGTATTTT.

This clone came up a few times. The chain employs TRBV9 and TRBJ1-1; D perhaps matches TRBD1 (5 bases). The germline gives CDR1 SGDLS, CDR2 YYNGEE. The CDR3 contains 13 residues. V was cut by 4 bases and J by 8 bases, with 15 bases left in between. The CDR3 bases are TGTGCCAGCAGCCCCCCGGGGGGGAAAGAAGCTTTCTTT. This gives the protein CASSPPGGKEAFF.

This clone is medium-sized by share. The gene calls are TRBV7-9 and TRBJ1-4; D gene ambiguous. The CDR3 runs to 14 residues. Germline V lookup: CDR1 SEHNR, CDR2 FQNEAQ (reference sequence). V lost 8 bases to trimming and J lost 3 bases, with 13 bases between them. CDR3 in DNA: TGTGCCAGCTTTAACAGCGCTCCTAATGAAAAACTGTTTTTT. It yields the protein CASFNSAPNEKLFF.

This clone has a handful of counts. This sequence joins TRBV9 and TRBJ2-3; D remains unclear. This CDR3 comprises 14 residues. Germline assignment: CDR1 SGDLS and CDR2 YYNGEE. V was cut by 0 bases and J by 2 bases, with 7 bases left in between. This CDR3 is CASSVAGSTDTQYF. The CDR3 coding sequence is TGTGCCAGCAGCGTAGCGGGCTCCACAGATACGCAGTATTTT. Together with reference TRBV9 and TRBJ2-3, the CDR3 gives the full variable domain: DSGVTQTPKHLITATGQRVTLRCSPRSGDLSVYWYQQSLDQGLQFLIQYYNGEERAKGNILERFSAQQFPDLHSELNLSSLELGDSALYFCASSVAGSTDTQYFGPGTRLTVL.

The rearrangement links TRBV29-1 to TRBJ2-2; D ambiguous. The CDR3 is 14 amino acids. From germline, CDR1 is SQVTM and CDR2 ANQGSEA. Trimming took 5 bases from V and 2 from J, leaving 12 bases between them. CDR3 sequence: CSVLRGDNTGELFF. CDR3 sequence (DNA): TGCAGCGTTCTTCGCGGAGATAACACCGGGGAGCTGTTTTTT.

The rearrangement uses TRBV5-6 and TRBJ2-5, with TRBD1 identical over 10 bases. J was trimmed by 8 bases and V by 4 bases; bases with no gene match: 8. This CDR3 contains 14 residues. Germline lookup yields CDR1 SGHDT and CDR2 YYEEEE. Written as DNA, the CDR3 is TGTGCCAGCAGCGCCGGGACAGGGGCCGTAACCCAGTACTTC. Its translation is CASSAGTGAVTQYF.

The rearrangement links TRBV7-6 to TRBJ2-5; tentative D call: TRBD1 (6 bases). The germline V gene has CDR1 SGHVS and CDR2 FNYEAQ. V lost 5 bases, J lost 1 base, and 11 bases lay in between. The CDR3 has 14 residues. The CDR3 bases are TGTGCCAGCAGCGTAGGACAGAGCCAAGAGACCCAGTACTTC. Translating it yields CASSVGQSQETQYF.

The rearrangement joins TRBV11-2 to TRBJ2-7; D uncertain. This CDR3 has 12 amino acids. Germline lookup yields CDR1 SGHAT and CDR2 FQNNGV. V was pared by 1 base and J by 7 bases, with 8 bases between. CDR3 amino acids: CASSLVGREQYF. The CDR3 coding sequence is TGTGCCAGCAGCTTAGTTGGGCGAGAGCAGTACTTC.

The J gene is TRBJ1-2, the V gene TRBV30, with TRBD1 identical over 9 bases. The germline gives CDR1 GTSNPN, CDR2 SVGIG (reference sequence). V was clipped by 0 bases and J by 7 bases; unmatched bases: 3. The CDR3 length is 13 residues. The CDR3 coding sequence is TGTGCCTGGAGTGTAGGGACAGGGTTTGGCTACACCTTC. Translation gives CAWSVGTGFGYTF.

V is TRBV30 and J is TRBJ2-1; 11 bases are shared with TRBD2. The V segment lost 2 bases and the J segment 7 bases; nucleotides outside the gene matches: 7. The CDR3 spans 15 residues. The germline V gene has CDR1 GTSNPN and CDR2 SVGIG (reference sequence). The CDR3: CAWSIGTSGLNEQFF. CDR3 nucleotides: TGTGCCTGGAGTATTGGGACTAGCGGCCTAAATGAGCAGTTCTTC.

The rearrangement joins TRBV25-1 to TRBJ1-2; 7 bases fit TRBD1. CDR3 size: 11 residues. From germline, CDR1 is MGHDK and CDR2 SYGVNS. Trimming cost V 8 bases and J 4 bases; bases outside gene matches: 1. CDR3 nucleotide sequence: TGTGCCAGCCGGACAGGCTATGGCTACACCTTC. This translates into CASRTGYGYTF.

This clone came up a few times. The V call is TRBV27, the J call TRBJ1-1; D perhaps matches TRBD1 (6 bases). The germline V gene encodes CDR1 MNHEY and CDR2 SMNVEV (reference sequence). Trimming took off 6 bases at V and 3 bases at J, with 17 bases between the two ends. The CDR3 has 15 amino acids. Written as DNA, the CDR3 is TGTGCCAGCAGCCCTACGGGGGCTGCTTACACTGAAGCTTTCTTT. This gives the protein CASSPTGAAYTEAFF.

This clone has a count of ten or more. The chain carries TRBV14 and TRBJ1-2; D remains ambiguous. The CDR3 contains 12 residues. Per the germline V gene, CDR1 is SGHDN and CDR2 is FVKESK. V was shortened by 4 bases and J by 8 bases, with 11 bases between the two germline ends. For the CDR3, the DNA is TGTGCCAGCAGCCCCGGGTCCCTGGGCTACACCTTC. It codes for CASSPGSLGYTF.

The rearrangement links TRBV2 to TRBJ2-7, with no clear D. The germline V and J ends were trimmed by 6 bases and 7 bases, with 13 bases remaining between them. This CDR3 is 12 amino acids long. Germline loops: CDR1 SNHLY, CDR2 FYNNEI. CDR3 sequence (DNA): TGTGCCAGCAGCCTTGATGGGTCGGAGCAGTACTTC. Its translation is CASSLDGSEQYF.

V and J are TRBV12-5 and TRBJ1-5; TRBD1 matches 10 bases. The junction had 1 base not matched to a gene; V was cut back by 5 bases and J by 6 bases. CDR1 is LGHNT, CDR2 FRNRAP, per germline. The CDR3 length is 13 residues. The CDR3 is CASGRTGGQPQHF. CDR3 coding DNA: TGTGCTAGTGGTCGGACAGGGGGTCAGCCCCAGCATTTT.

The CDR3 sequence is CAISDVFGSNTEAFF. CDR3 nucleotide sequence: TGTGCCATCAGTGACGTCTTCGGGTCTAACACTGAAGCTTTCTTT. The genes are TRBV10-3 and TRBJ1-1; the D is unclear. The CDR3 totals 15 residues. V lost 3 bases to trimming and J lost 2 bases, with 13 bases between them. Looked up from germline, CDR1 is ENHRY and CDR2 is SYGVKD.

V and J are TRBV7-2 and TRBJ2-7; TRBD2 might be the D (6 bases). The germline V and J ends were trimmed by 5 bases and 3 bases, with 14 bases remaining between them. The V gene's germline CDR1 is SGHTA and CDR2 FQGNSA. The CDR3 extends over 14 amino acids. CDR3 amino acids: CASSRGDQGYEQYF. The DNA for the CDR3 is TGTGCCAGCAGCCGCGGGGACCAAGGCTACGAGCAGTACTTC.

The rearrangement joins TRBV10-2 to TRBJ1-5; no definite D call. Germline-derived CDR1 and CDR2 are WSHSY and SAAADI. Trimming removed 6 bases from V and 0 bases from J, with 12 bases in between. The CDR3 loop spans 15 amino acids. CDR3 coding DNA: TGCGCCAGCAGCCCACTAATCATTAGCAATCAGCCCCAGCATTTT. It codes for CASSPLIISNQPQHF.

For the CDR3, the DNA is TGTGCCAGTAGTAGAGGTCCAAACACTGAAGCTTTCTTT. Translating it yields CASSRGPNTEAFF. V usage is TRBV19 and J usage is TRBJ1-1; the D is unclear. The germline V gene has CDR1 LNHDA and CDR2 SQIVND (reference sequence). V lost 4 bases, J lost 2 bases, and 8 bases lay in between. CDR3 length: 13 amino acids.

This clone showed up just a few times. The V call is TRBV9, the J call TRBJ2-5; 9 bases agree with TRBD1. The CDR3 totals 15 residues. Germline V gene sequence: CDR1 SGDLS, CDR2 YYNGEE. V lost 1 base and J lost 4; bases outside the gene matches: 5. CDR3: CASSVSTGGRETQYF. The CDR3 DNA sequence: TGTGCCAGCAGCGTATCAACAGGGGGCCGAGAGACCCAGTACTTC.

V gene TRBV6-6 combines with J gene TRBJ2-5; D is possibly TRBD2 (5 bases). The CDR3 is 14 amino acids. V shed 2 bases and J shed 4 bases, with 11 bases lying between them. CDR1 MNHNY and CDR2 SVGAGI come from the germline V gene (reference sequence). The CDR3 protein is CASSYRGYGETQYF. The CDR3 DNA sequence: TGTGCCAGCAGTTACCGGGGTTACGGAGAGACCCAGTACTTC.